Sequencing of this TCR beta chain was carried out in a study of early T cells in non-severe SARS-CoV-2 infection. Study at large: Sequencing targeted bulk RNA from unsorted whole blood, leaving chains unpaired.

Germline values: CDR1 MNHEY, CDR2 SVGEGT. V was trimmed by 2 bases and J by 1 base, leaving 5 bases between them. This CDR3 is 13 amino acids long. TCRdb called the 5' RACE reads again in MiXCR, with one record for every CDR3 protein. The sample has about 29,000 distinct CDR3 sequences; about 4.5% are singletons. The study, taken as a whole, reports: Lookups in VDJdb leaned toward anti-spike CD8 responses and missed private and CD4 specificities.

This clonotype was recorded at least ten times. Its specificity is unknown. The source material was whole blood. The sequence derives from an adult who was a healthcare worker with PCR-confirmed SARS-CoV-2 infection or an uninfected control (not recorded which). The V and J genes are TRBV6-2 or TRBV6-3 and TRBJ1-1, with D unclear. The CDR3 sequence: CASSYIGNTEAFF. The CDR3 DNA sequence: TGTGCCAGCAGTTACATAGGGAACACTGAAGCTTTCTTT.